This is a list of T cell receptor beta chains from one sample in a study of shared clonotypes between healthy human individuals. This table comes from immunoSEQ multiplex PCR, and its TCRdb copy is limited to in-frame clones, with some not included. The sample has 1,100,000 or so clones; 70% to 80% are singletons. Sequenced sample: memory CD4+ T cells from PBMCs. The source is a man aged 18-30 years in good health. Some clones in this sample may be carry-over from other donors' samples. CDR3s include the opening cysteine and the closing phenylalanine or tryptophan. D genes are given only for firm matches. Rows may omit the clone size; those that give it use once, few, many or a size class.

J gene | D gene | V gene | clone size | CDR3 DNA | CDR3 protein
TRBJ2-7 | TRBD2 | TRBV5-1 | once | TGCGCCAGCAGCTTAGCGGGAGGGCCGGGAGAGCAGTACTTC | CASSLAGGPGEQYF
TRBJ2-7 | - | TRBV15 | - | TGTGCCACCGGTATGGGTAACGAGCAGTACTTC | CATGMGNEQYF
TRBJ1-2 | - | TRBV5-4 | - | TGTGCCAGCACCGCAAAGGGCGTCTATGGCTACACCTTC | CASTAKGVYGYTF
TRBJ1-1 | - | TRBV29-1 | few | TGCAGCGTAGTCTTTACTGAAGCTTTCTTT | CSVVFTEAFF
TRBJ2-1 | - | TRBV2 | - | TGTGCCAGCAGTCAGTACGGACTGAGCTCCTACAATGAGCAGTTCTTC | CASSQYGLSSYNEQFF
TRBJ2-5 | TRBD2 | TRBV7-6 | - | TGTGCCAGCAGCTTAGGCCTAGCGGGAGGGCCTAGGGAAGAGACCCAGTACTTC | CASSLGLAGGPREETQYF
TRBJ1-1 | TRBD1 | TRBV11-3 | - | TGTGCCAGCAGCTCCCCGGGACAGGCGAACACTGAAGCTTTCTTT | CASSSPGQANTEAFF
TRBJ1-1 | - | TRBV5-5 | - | TGTGCCAGCAGCTTGGTGGGAGGGGCGATTGCTGAAGCTTTCTTT | CASSLVGGAIAEAFF
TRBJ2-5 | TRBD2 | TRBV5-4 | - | TGTGCCAGCAGCCCCGGGACTAGCGGGAGGTTTGAGACCCAGTACTTC | CASSPGTSGRFETQYF
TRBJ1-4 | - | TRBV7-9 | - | TGTGCCAGCAGTCCGGGACGGATGAATGAAAAACTGTTTTTT | CASSPGRMNEKLFF
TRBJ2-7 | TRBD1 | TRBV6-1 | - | TGTGCCAGCAGCCCCGGGACAGGGCGAGGGTACGAGCAGTACTTC | CASSPGTGRGYEQYF
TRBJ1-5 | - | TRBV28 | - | TGTGCCACGAGGGCAGGGATTAGGGAGAGCAATCAGCCCCAGCATTTT | CATRAGIRESNQPQHF
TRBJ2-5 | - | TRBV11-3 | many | TGTGCCAGCAGCGAGGGAGGCGAGACCCAGTACTTC | CASSEGGETQYF
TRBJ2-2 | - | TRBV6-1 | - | TGTGCCAGCAGTCCAGACGGGGCCGGGGAGCTGTTTTTT | CASSPDGAGELFF
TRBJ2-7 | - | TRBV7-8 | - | TGTGCCAGCAGCTCACCGGGCCGCAGCTCCTACGAGCAGTACTTC | CASSSPGRSSYEQYF
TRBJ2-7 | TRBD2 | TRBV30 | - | TGTGCCGCATCTCGGGGGGAAGGCGAGCAGTACTTC | CAASRGEGEQYF
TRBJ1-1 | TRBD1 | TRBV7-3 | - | TGTGCCAGCAGCTCCGGGGGGACAGTGGGCACTGAAGCTTTCTTT | CASSSGGTVGTEAFF